The clone carrying this T cell receptor (beta chain) was found many times. Antigen: not known. TCR beta CDR3 sequences were amplified from RNA transcripts. HTBI primers were used for first-round RT-PCR of the TCR CDR3. TCRdb re-called the multiplex PCR reads with MiXCR, one entry per CDR3 protein. The sample yields about 320,000 distinct CDR3 sequences, roughly 15% seen once. The data were obtained in a study of T cells in Graves' hyperthyroidism and ophthalmopathy. Study outcomes and limitations: Appearing also in blood were most of the thyroid clonotypes expanded above 0.001.

Patients aged 18 to 65 had newly diagnosed hyperthyroidism that had lasted under 2 months. Patients were excluded because of uncontrolled infection, other autoimmune disease, pregnancy or lactation. This clonotype was obtained from a man aged 25-45 years with Graves' hyperthyroidism. The source material was blood.

The CDR3 region is CSAEAREGTEAFF. Here the CDR3 DNA reads TGCAGTGCTGAGGCCAGGGAGGGCACTGAAGCTTTCTTT. The V gene is TRBV20-1, the J gene TRBJ1-1, with D possibly matching TRBD1 (5 bases). CDR3 length equals 13 residues. Germline CDR1 is DFQATT and CDR2 is SNEGSKA (reference sequence). V was shortened by 5 bases and J by 4 bases, with 14 bases between the two germline ends.